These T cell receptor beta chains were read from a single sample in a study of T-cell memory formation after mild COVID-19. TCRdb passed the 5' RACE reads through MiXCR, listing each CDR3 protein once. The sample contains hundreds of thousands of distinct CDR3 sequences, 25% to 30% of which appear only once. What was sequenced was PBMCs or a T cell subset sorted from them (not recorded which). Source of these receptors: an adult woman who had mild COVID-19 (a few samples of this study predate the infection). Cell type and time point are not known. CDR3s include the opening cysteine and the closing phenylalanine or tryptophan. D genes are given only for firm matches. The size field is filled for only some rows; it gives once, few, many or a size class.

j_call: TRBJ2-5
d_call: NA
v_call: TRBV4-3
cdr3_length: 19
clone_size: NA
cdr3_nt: TGCGCCAGCAGCCAAGAGGACACTCAAACTGGCGGAGACCAAGAGACCCAGTACTTC
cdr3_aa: CASSQEDTQTGGDQETQYF

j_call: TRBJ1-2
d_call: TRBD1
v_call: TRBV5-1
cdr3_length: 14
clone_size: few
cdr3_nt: TGCGCCAGCAGCCCCGGGACAGGGTACGATGGCTACACCTTC
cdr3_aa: CASSPGTGYDGYTF

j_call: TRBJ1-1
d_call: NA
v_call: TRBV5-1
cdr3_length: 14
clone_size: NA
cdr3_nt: TGCGCCAGCAGCCACTACGTCGGGAACACTGAAGCTTTCTTT
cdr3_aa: CASSHYVGNTEAFF

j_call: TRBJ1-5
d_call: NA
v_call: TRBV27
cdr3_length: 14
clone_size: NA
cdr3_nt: TGTGCCAGCAGACGAGACTATAGCAATCAGCCCCAGCATTTT
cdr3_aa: CASRRDYSNQPQHF

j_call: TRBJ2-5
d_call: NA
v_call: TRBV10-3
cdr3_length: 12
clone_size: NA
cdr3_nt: TGTGCCATCAGGGCCTCGGGTGAGACCCAGTACTTC
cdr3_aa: CAIRASGETQYF

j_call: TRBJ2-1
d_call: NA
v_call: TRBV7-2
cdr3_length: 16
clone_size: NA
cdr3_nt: TGTGCCAGCAGCTCCTCCGCGGGCACCGTGTCGTATGAGCAGTTCTTC
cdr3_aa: CASSSSAGTVSYEQFF

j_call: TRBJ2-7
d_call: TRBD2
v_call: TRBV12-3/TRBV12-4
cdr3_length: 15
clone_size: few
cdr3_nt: TGTGCCAGCAGTTCTAGGACTAGCGGGGGAAGAGAGCAGTACTTC
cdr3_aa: CASSSRTSGGREQYF

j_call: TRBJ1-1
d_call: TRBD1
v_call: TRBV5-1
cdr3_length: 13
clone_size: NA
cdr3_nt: TGCGCCAGCAGCACGGACAGGGCTGATGAAGCTTTCTTT
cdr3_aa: CASSTDRADEAFF

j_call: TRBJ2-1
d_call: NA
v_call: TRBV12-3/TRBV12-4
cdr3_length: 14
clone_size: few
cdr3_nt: TGTGCCAGCAGGCGGACAGAAACCTACAATGAGCAGTTCTTC
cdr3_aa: CASRRTETYNEQFF

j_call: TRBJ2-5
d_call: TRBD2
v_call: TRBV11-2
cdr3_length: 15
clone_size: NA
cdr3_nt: TGTGCCAGCAGCTGGGGCGGGGGGTTGAAAGAGACCCAGTACTTC
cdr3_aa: CASSWGGGLKETQYF

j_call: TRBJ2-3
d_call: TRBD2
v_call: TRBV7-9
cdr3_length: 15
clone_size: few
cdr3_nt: TGTGCCAGCAGCTTCGGACTAGCGGATATAGATACGCAGTATTTT
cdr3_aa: CASSFGLADIDTQYF

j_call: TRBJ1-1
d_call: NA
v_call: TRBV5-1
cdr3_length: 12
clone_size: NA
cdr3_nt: TGCGCCAGCAGCAAGGTTAACACTGAAGCTTTCTTT
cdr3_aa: CASSKVNTEAFF

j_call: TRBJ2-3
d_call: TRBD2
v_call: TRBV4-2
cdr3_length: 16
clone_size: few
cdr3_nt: TGTGCCAGCAGTGTGGGGACTAGCGGTGACACAGATACGCAGTATTTT
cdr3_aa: CASSVGTSGDTDTQYF

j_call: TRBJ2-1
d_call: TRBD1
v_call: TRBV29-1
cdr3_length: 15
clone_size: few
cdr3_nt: TGCAGCGTTGAAGCCCGGGACAGGACCTACAATGAGCAGTTCTTC
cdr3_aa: CSVEARDRTYNEQFF

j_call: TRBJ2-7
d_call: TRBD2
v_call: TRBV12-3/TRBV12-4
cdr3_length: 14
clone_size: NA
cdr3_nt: TGTGCCAGCAGTAAAAGACTAGCGAGGTACGAGCAGTACTTC
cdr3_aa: CASSKRLARYEQYF

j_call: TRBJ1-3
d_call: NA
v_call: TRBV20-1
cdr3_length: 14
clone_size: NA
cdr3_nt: TGCAGTGCTGGGTCGACAGGCCCTGGAAACACCATATATTTT
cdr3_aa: CSAGSTGPGNTIYF

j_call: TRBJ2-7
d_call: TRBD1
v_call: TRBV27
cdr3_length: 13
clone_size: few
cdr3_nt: TGTGCCAGCGCTCAGGGGGCCCGCTACGAGCAGTACTTC
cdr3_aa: CASAQGARYEQYF

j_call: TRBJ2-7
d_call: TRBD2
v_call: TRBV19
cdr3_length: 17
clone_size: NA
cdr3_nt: TGTGCCAGTAGTAAAGGGCTACTAGCGGGGACCTCCTACGAGCAGTACTTC
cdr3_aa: CASSKGLLAGTSYEQYF

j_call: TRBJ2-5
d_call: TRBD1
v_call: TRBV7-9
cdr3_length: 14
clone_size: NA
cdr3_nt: TGTGCCAGCAGCTCGACAGGGTATCAAGAGACCCAGTACTTC
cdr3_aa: CASSSTGYQETQYF

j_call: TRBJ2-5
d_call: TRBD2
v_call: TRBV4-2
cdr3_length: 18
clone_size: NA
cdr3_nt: TGTGCCAGCAGCCAAGATTCCCACTGGACTAGCCAGGGCGAGACCCAGTACTTC
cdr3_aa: CASSQDSHWTSQGETQYF

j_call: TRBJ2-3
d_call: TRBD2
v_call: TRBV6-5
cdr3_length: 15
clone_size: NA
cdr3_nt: TGTGCCAGCATGGGCCCGGGGGGGCCGGAGGATACGCAGTATTTT
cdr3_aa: CASMGPGGPEDTQYF

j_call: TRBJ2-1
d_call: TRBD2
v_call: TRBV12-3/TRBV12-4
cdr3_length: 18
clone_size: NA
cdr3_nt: TGTGCCAGCAGTCAGGGGACTAGCGGGATATTTTCCTACAATGAGCAGTTCTTC
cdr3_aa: CASSQGTSGIFSYNEQFF

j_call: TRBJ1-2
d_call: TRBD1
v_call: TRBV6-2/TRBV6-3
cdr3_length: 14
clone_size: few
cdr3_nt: TGTGCCAGCAGTCAACACCGGGACAGGGTTGGCTACACCTTC
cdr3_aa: CASSQHRDRVGYTF

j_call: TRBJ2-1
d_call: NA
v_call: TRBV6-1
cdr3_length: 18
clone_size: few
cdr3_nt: TGTGCCAGCAGTGAAAGGGACTGGGACGGTCGCCCCTACAATGAGCAGTTCTTC
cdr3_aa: CASSERDWDGRPYNEQFF

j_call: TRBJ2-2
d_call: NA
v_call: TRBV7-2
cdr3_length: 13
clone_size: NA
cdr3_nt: TGTGCCAGCAGCTTGACCCAGACCGGGGAGCTGTTTTTT
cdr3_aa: CASSLTQTGELFF

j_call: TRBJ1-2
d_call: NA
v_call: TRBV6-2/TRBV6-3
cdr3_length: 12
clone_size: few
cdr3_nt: TGTGCCAGCGGGTCAGACGTGGATGGCTACACCTTC
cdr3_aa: CASGSDVDGYTF

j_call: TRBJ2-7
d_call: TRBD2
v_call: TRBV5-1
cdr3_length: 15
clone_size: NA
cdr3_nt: TGCGCCAGCAGCTTGGGGGGACTAGCGGCCTACGAGCAGTACTTC
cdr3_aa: CASSLGGLAAYEQYF

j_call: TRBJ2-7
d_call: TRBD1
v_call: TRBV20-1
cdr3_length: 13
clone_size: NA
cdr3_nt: TGCAGTGGCGCCAGACAGGGTCCCTACGAGCAGTACTTC
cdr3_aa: CSGARQGPYEQYF

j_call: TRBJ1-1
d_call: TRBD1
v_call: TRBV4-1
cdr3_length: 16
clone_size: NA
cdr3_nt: TGCGCCAGCAGCCGAGAGCCAGGGGGCGGAAACACTGAAGCTTTCTTT
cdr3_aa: CASSREPGGGNTEAFF

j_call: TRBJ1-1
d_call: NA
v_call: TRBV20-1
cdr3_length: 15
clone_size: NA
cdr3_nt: TGCAGTGCTAGAGATGGGGGCTGGGCGTCCACTGAAGCTTTCTTT
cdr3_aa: CSARDGGWASTEAFF

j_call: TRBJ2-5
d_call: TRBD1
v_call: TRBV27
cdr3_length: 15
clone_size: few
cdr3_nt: TGTGCCAGCAGTTCGACAGGGGGCTTAACGGGGACCCAGTACTTC
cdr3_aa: CASSSTGGLTGTQYF

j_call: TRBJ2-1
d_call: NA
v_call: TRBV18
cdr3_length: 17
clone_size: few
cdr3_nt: TGTGCCAGCTCACCCTACCGGGTCCCTAGCTCCTACAATGAGCAGTTCTTC
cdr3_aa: CASSPYRVPSSYNEQFF

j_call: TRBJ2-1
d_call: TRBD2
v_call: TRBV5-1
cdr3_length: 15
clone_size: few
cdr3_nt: TGCGCCAGCAGCACTAGCGGGGGGCCCTACAATGAGCAGTTCTTC
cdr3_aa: CASSTSGGPYNEQFF

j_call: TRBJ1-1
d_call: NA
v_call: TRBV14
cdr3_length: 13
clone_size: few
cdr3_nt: TGTGCCAGCAGTATCCAGCCGAACACTGAAGCTTTCTTT
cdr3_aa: CASSIQPNTEAFF

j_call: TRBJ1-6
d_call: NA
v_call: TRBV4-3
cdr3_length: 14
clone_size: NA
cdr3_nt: TGCGCCAGCAGCCAAGCTGACAGATATTCACCCCTCCACTTT
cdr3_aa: CASSQADRYSPLHF

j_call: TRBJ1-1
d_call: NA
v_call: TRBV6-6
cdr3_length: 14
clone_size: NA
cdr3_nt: TGTGCCAGCAGCAAGGGTGAGTGGGACACTGAAGCTTTCTTT
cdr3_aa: CASSKGEWDTEAFF

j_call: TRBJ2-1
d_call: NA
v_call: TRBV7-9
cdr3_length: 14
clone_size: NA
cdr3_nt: TGTGCCTCAACGCCCCCCCAGCGGGTTACTGAGCAGTTCTTC
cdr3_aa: CASTPPQRVTEQFF

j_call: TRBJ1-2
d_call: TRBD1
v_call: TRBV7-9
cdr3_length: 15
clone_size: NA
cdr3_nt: TGTGCCAGCAGCTTAGCGGAAGGGGGCACGAGAGGCTACACCTTC
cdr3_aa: CASSLAEGGTRGYTF

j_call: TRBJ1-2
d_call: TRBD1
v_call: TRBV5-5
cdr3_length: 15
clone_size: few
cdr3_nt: TGTGCCAGCAGCGACCGGGACAGGGCGTCCTATGGCTACACCTTC
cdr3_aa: CASSDRDRASYGYTF

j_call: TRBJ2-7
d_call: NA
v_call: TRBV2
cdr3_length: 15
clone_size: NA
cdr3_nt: TGTGCCAGCAGTTCCAGCCAGGTTAAGGCCTACGAGCAGTACTTC
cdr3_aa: CASSSSQVKAYEQYF

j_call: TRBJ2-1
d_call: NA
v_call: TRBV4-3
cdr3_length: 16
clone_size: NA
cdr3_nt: TGCGCCAGCAGCCAAGAAACGCGCGGGACCTACAATGAGCAGTTCTTC
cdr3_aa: CASSQETRGTYNEQFF

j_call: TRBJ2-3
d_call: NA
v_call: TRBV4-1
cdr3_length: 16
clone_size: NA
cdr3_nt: TGCGCCAGCAGTATCTCCGGGCCCAGAAGCACAGATACGCAGTATTTT
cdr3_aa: CASSISGPRSTDTQYF

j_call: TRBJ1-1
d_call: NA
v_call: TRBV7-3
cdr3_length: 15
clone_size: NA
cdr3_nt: TGTTCCAGCAGCTTATCGAGGGTGGGGGACACTCAAGCTTTCTTT
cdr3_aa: CSSSLSRVGDTQAFF

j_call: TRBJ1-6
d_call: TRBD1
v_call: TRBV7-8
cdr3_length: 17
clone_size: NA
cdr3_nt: TGTGCCAGCAGCTCGCGTTTCTCCGGGACAGCAAATTCACCCCTCCACTTT
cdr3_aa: CASSSRFSGTANSPLHF

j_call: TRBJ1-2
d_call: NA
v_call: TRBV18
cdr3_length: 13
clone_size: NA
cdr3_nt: TGTGCCAGCTCACCCTCTACACCTTATGGCTACACCTTC
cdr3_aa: CASSPSTPYGYTF

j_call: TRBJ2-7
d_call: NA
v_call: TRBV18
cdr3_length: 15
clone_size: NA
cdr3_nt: TGTGCCAGCTCACTTCAGGCGTATCCCTCCTACGAGCAGTACTTC
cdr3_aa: CASSLQAYPSYEQYF

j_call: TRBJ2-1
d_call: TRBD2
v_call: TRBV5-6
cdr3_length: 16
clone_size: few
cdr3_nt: TGTGCCAGCAGCAGGGGACTAGCTCTCTCCTACAATGAGCAGTTCTTC
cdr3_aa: CASSRGLALSYNEQFF

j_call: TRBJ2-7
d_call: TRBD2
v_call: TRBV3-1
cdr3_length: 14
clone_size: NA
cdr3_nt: TGTGCCAGCAGCCAAGAGGGACTAGCGCGCGAGCAGTACTTC
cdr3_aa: CASSQEGLAREQYF

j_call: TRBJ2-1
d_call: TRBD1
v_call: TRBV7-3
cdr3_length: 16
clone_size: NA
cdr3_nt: TGTGCCAGCAGCCCGGACAGGGCAATCTCCTACAATGAGCAGTTCTTC
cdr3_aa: CASSPDRAISYNEQFF

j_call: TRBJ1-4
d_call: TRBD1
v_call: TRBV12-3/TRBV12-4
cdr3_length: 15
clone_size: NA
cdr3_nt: TGTGCCAGCAGCTTCAGACAGGGGGCGGTTGAAAAACTGTTTTTT
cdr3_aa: CASSFRQGAVEKLFF

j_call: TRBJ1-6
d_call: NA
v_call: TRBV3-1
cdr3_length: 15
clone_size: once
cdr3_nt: TGTGCCAGCAGCCAAGACCCCAGGGTCGGGTCACCCCTCCACTTT
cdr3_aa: CASSQDPRVGSPLHF

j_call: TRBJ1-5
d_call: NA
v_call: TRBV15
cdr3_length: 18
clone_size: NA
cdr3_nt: TGTGCCACCAGCAGAGATGCCGGGGTTCTTTATAGCAATCAGCCCCAGCATTTT
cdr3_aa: CATSRDAGVLYSNQPQHF

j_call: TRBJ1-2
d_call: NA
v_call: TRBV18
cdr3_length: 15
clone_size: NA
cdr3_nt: TGTGCCAGCTCACCACCGGGACGGAGCAACTATGGCTACACCTTC
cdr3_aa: CASSPPGRSNYGYTF

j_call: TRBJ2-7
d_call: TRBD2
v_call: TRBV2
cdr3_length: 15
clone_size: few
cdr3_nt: TGTGCCAGCAGCCCCGAACTAGCGGGGACCTACGAGCAGTACTTC
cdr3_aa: CASSPELAGTYEQYF

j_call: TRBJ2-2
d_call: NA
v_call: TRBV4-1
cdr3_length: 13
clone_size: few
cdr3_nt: TGCGCCGTCTCCCGGACTCTCACCGGGGAGCTGTTTTTT
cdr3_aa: CAVSRTLTGELFF

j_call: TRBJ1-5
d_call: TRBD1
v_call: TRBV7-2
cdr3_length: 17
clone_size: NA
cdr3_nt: TGTGCCAGCAGCCACCGGGGGGGACAGGGGTCGAATCAGCCCCAGCATTTT
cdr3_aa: CASSHRGGQGSNQPQHF